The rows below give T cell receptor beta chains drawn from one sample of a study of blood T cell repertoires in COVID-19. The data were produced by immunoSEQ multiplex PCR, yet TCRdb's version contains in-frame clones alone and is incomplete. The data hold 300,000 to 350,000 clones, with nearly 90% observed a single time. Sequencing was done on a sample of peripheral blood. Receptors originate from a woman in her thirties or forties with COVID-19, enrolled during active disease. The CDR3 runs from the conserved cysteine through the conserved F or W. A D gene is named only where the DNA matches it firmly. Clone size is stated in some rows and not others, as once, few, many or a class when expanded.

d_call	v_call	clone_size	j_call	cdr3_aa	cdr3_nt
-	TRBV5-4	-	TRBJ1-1	CASSLTRRVTEAFF	TGTGCCAGCAGCTTGACCCGACGGGTCACTGAAGCTTTCTTT
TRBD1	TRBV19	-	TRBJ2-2	CASSIIGTANTGELFF	TGTGCCAGTAGTATTATAGGGACAGCGAACACCGGGGAGCTGTTTTTT
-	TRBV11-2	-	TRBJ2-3	CASSTPSSERDTQYF	TGTGCCAGCAGCACCCCTTCTAGCGAAAGAGATACGCAGTATTTT
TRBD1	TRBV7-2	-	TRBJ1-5	CASSIIRGPSTNQPQHF	TGTGCCAGCAGCATTATCAGGGGGCCGTCCACCAATCAGCCCCAGCATTTT
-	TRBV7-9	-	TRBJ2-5	CASSFSQFWQGQETQYF	TGTGCCAGCAGCTTTTCCCAATTTTGGCAGGGGCAAGAGACCCAGTACTTC
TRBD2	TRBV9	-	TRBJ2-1	CASSYLAGKGNEQFF	TGTGCCAGCAGCTACCTAGCGGGAAAGGGGAATGAGCAGTTCTTC
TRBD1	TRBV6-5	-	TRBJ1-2	CASASTTGTYGYTF	TGTGCCAGCGCCTCAACGACAGGGACCTATGGCTACACCTTC
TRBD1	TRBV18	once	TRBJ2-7	CASSPDRGPAYEQYF	TGTGCCAGCTCACCCGACAGGGGGCCGGCCTACGAGCAGTACTTC
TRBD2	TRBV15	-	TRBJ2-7	CATSRDLAGAGSYEQYF	TGTGCCACCAGCAGAGACCTAGCGGGAGCCGGGTCCTACGAGCAGTACTTC
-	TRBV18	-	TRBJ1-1	CASSPLKGGSVGTEAFF	TGTGCCAGCTCACCACTGAAAGGGGGTTCCGTTGGCACTGAAGCTTTCTTT
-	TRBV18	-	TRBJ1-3	CASSPRTYSGNTIYF	TGTGCCAGCTCACCACGAACCTACTCTGGAAACACCATATATTTT
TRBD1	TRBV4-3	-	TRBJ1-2	CASSQDRTGGTYGYTF	TGCGCCAGCAGCCAAGATAGGACAGGGGGGACCTATGGCTACACCTTC
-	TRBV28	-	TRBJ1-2	CASSPSNYGYTF	TGTGCCAGCAGCCCATCAAACTATGGCTACACCTTC
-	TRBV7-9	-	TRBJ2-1	CASSWSRSFNEQFF	TGTGCCAGCAGCTGGTCCCGGTCTTTCAATGAGCAGTTCTTC
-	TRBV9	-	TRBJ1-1	CASSVADGLVAFF	TGTGCCAGCAGCGTAGCCGATGGGCTGGTCGCTTTCTTT
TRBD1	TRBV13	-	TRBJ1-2	CASSMGQGWEGYTF	TGTGCCAGCAGCATGGGACAGGGATGGGAGGGCTACACCTTC
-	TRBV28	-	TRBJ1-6	CASRVDNASPPLHF	TGTGCCAGCAGGGTCGACAACGCGAGCCCACCCCTCCACTTT
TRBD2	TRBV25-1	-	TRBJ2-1	CASSGGSGTKQFF	TGTGCCAGCAGTGGTGGTAGCGGGACCAAGCAGTTCTTC
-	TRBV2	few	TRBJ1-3	CASGPRSSSGNTIYF	TGTGCCAGCGGGCCGCGCAGTAGCTCTGGAAACACCATATATTTT
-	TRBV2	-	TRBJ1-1	CASSPQANTEAFF	TGTGCCAGCAGTCCACAGGCGAACACTGAAGCTTTCTTT
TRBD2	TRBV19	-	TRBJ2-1	CASKNLAGGNEQFF	TGTGCCAGTAAGAATCTAGCGGGAGGTAATGAGCAGTTCTTC
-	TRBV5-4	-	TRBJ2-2	CASTGPQGPNTGELFF	TGTGCCAGCACCGGGCCCCAGGGGCCGAACACCGGGGAGCTGTTTTTT
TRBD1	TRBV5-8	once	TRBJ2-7	CASSLGGQGANEQYF	TGTGCCAGCAGCTTGGGGGGACAGGGAGCGAACGAGCAGTACTTC
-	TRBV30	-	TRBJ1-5	CAWGSEVNNQPQHF	TGTGCCTGGGGTTCGGAGGTTAATAATCAGCCCCAGCATTTT
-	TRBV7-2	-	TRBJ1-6	CASSLAPAGAYNSPLHF	TGTGCCAGCAGCTTAGCCCCGGCAGGGGCCTATAATTCACCCCTCCACTTT
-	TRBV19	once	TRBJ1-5	CASSKGGARLNQPQHF	TGTGCCAGTAGTAAGGGGGGGGCCCGTCTCAATCAGCCCCAGCATTTT
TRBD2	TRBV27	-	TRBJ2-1	CASSLRAWGGSGTPLGEQFF	TGTGCCAGCAGTTTACGGGCTTGGGGGGGTAGCGGGACCCCATTGGGTGAGCAGTTCTTC
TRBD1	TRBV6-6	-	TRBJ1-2	CASSRTPGTGTVYGYTF	TGTGCCAGCAGTCGAACCCCCGGGACAGGAACAGTTTATGGCTACACCTTC
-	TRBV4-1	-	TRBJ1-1	CASSQDPEEDTEAFF	TGCGCCAGCAGCCAAGATCCCGAGGAGGACACTGAAGCTTTCTTT